The TCR beta chain under discussion was sequenced for a study of T cells in women clearing cervical HPV infection. Trimming cost V 7 bases and J 0 bases, with 10 bases left between them. The CDR3 covers 15 residues. Method: immunoSEQ multiplex PCR; TCRdb's copy keeps in-frame clones and lacks some. This repertoire includes 42,000 or so clones. Remarks on this clone: The CDR3 is cut off 3 residues early in the read; its end comes from the germline J gene.

The V gene is TRBV12-3 or TRBV12-4, the J gene TRBJ2-6; no firm D call. The sample consisted of blood buffy coat. This clonotype was obtained from a woman between 18 and 75 years old with a cervical HPV16 infection that either progressed to CIN3+ or cleared (not recorded which). CDR3: CASKWSGSGANVLTF. CDR3 bases read: TGTGCCAGCAAATGGTCAGGCTCTGGGGCCAACGTC.